This record looks at one TCR beta chain sequence and its context. Its antigen is unidentified. For TCR beta libraries, roughly 2 micrograms of genomic DNA were obtained from cryopreserved PBMCs. The sample belongs to a study of cytotoxic CD8 clonotypes in ibrutinib-treated CLL. Background on the study: On average, each sample had 255,043 productive templates and roughly 95,000 productive rearrangements. General study results and limits: Clonality (at baseline) was higher than in age-matched healthy donors and tracked circulating CD8+ T-cell counts. Public clonotypes, found uncommonly, either contracted or stayed stable on treatment.

Assay: immunoSEQ multiplex PCR; the TCRdb copy retains only in-frame clones and omits some. The sample contains roughly 190,000 clones, 55% to 85% of which appear only once. This CDR3 is built from 14 residues. Germline V CDR1 and CDR2: SGHRS, YFSETQ. Between the trimmed V and J ends, which lost 0 bases and 2 bases, there was a span of 8 bases. The chain joins TRBV5-1 to TRBJ1-2, with D maybe TRBD1 (6 bases). This receptor was identified in a human donor with chronic lymphocytic leukemia. Sequenced material: PBMCs, taken after 24 months of ibrutinib treatment. The CDR3 protein is CASSLVQGNYGYTF. The CDR3 DNA reads TGCGCCAGCAGCTTGGTTCAGGGGAACTATGGCTACACCTTC.